The clone carrying this T cell receptor (beta chain) was counted between two and nine times. Its antigen is not identified. The V gene end was trimmed by 4 bases and the J gene end by 5 bases; junction bases not matched to a gene: 11. This CDR3 is built from 16 residues. Germline lookup yields CDR1 SGHTA and CDR2 FQGTGA. TCRdb re-analysed the reads in MiXCR, keeping a single row per CDR3 protein. The sample records about 920,000 distinct CDR3 sequences, about a third being singletons. This entry belongs to a study of T cell repertoires in cytomegalovirus infection. The specimen was cultured CD8+ T cells from PBMCs, collected from culture after CMV antigen stimulation. This sequence originates from a human donor in good health (CMV status not recorded). Some clones in this sample may be carry-over from other donors' samples. The rearrangement joins TRBV7-3 to TRBJ2-5, with 9 bases lining up with TRBD1. The DNA for the CDR3 is TGTGCCAGCAGCTCGGACAGGGGTCCCTCACCTGAGACCCAGTACTTC. Translating it yields CASSSDRGPSPETQYF.